This TCR beta chain was profiled in a study of T cells in Graves' hyperthyroidism and ophthalmopathy. With regard to this clonotype: The antigen is undetermined.

The V and J ends lost 2 bases and 6 bases respectively, with 7 bases between them. This CDR3 region has 12 residues. Germline V gives CDR1 MNHEY, CDR2 SVGEGT. PBMCs were collected from a 10 ml volume of fresh peripheral blood. Study-level results: Among clonotypes expanded in thyroid above 0.001, most were also found in blood.

The investigators amplified TCR beta CDR3 regions from RNA transcripts. First-round RT-PCR of the TCR CDR3 relied on the HTBI primer set. TCRdb re-called the multiplex PCR reads with MiXCR, one entry per CDR3 protein. The repertoire holds some 270,000 distinct CDR3 sequences, with around 24% as singletons. The specimen was blood. The V and J genes are TRBV6-2 or TRBV6-3 and TRBJ2-5; D ambiguous. The TCR sequence derives from a woman between 40 and 50 years old with Graves' ophthalmopathy. The CDR3 bases are TGTGCCAGCAGTTACGTCACGCAGACCCAGTACTTC. As protein: CASSYVTQTQYF.